This T cell receptor (beta chain) was profiled in a study of T cell changes during pregnancy in multiple sclerosis. Sequencing used immunoSEQ multiplex PCR; TCRdb keeps in-frame clones, though not all of them. The repertoire holds approximately 100,000 clones, with roughly nine tenths as singletons. The CDR3 has 15 amino acids. Germline CDR1 and CDR2: SGDLS and YYNGEE. V lost 2 bases to trimming and J lost 4 bases; unmatched junction nucleotides: 6. The sequence was collected from a female donor with multiple sclerosis, enrolled in a pregnancy study. The chain employs TRBV9 and TRBJ2-5, with 9 bases identical to TRBD2. The material was peripheral blood, obtained after pregnancy. Here the CDR3 DNA reads TGTGCCAGCAGCGTGGGTAATAGCGGGGGAGAGACCCAGTACTTC. It encodes CASSVGNSGGETQYF.